Shown below are 22 T cell receptor beta chains from a single sample sequenced in a study of shared clonotypes between healthy human individuals. Using immunoSEQ multiplex PCR, the repertoire was profiled, and TCRdb retains in-frame clones only, with some absent. The sample has about 2.3 million clones, over 90% seen once. Input material: naive CD4+ T cells from PBMCs. The subset is: CD45RA+ positively selected. The origin of the receptors is a man between 18 and 29 years old in good health. Some clones in this sample may be carry-over from other donors' samples.

This sequence joins TRBV18 and TRBJ1-2, with D uncertain. The CDR3 loop spans 13 amino acids. V was trimmed by 3 bases and J by 3 bases, leaving 8 bases between them. Germline loops: CDR1 KGHSH, CDR2 LQKENI. CDR3: CASSPQSDYGYTF. CDR3 bases: TGTGCCAGCTCACCCCAGAGTGACTATGGCTACACCTTC. The full variable domain, in which reference TRBV18 and TRBJ1-2 provide the parts outside the CDR3, is NAGVMQNPRHLVRRRGQEARLRCSPMKGHSHVYWYRQLPEEGLKFMVYLQKENIIDESGMPKERFSAEFPKEGPSILRIQQVVRGDSAAYFCASSPQSDYGYTFGSGTRLTVV.

The J gene is TRBJ2-5, the V gene TRBV5-1; TRBD2 aligns across 11 bases. The trim removed 1 base at V and 5 bases at J, leaving 7 bases unmatched. Germline assignment: CDR1 SGHRS and CDR2 YFSETQ. The CDR3 totals 16 residues. The CDR3 sequence: CASSLIGTSGGETQYF. CDR3 nucleotide sequence: TGCGCCAGCAGCTTGATCGGGACTAGCGGTGGGGAGACCCAGTACTTC.

The chain couples TRBV28 to TRBJ2-2; D is uncertain. Trimming pared 1 base from V and 0 bases from J, leaving 9 bases between. There are 16 residues in the CDR3. Germline V gene data show CDR1 as MDHEN and CDR2 as SYDVKM. Here the CDR3 reads CASSLFWNPNTGELFF. Written as DNA, the CDR3 is TGTGCCAGCAGTTTATTTTGGAACCCGAACACCGGGGAGCTGTTTTTT.

The chain links TRBV5-8 to TRBJ2-7; 7 nucleotides agree with TRBD2. Looked up from germline, CDR1 is SGHTS and CDR2 is YDEGEE. Losses at the gene ends were 4 bases for V and 8 bases for J; bases not matched to a gene: 15. The CDR3 extends over 15 amino acids. CDR3 in amino acids: CASSEADSGATKQYF. The CDR3 region has the DNA TGTGCCAGCAGCGAGGCAGACAGCGGGGCTACCAAGCAGTACTTC. Filled out from reference TRBV5-8 and TRBJ2-7, the complete variable domain reads EAGVTQSPTHLIKTRGQQATLRCSPISGHTSVYWYQQALGLGLQFLLWYDEGEERNRGNFPPRFSGRQFPNYSSELNVNALELEDSALYLCASSEADSGATKQYFGPGTRLTVT.

This chain uses TRBV4-1 with TRBJ2-1, with 7 bases aligning to TRBD2. Germline V gene sequence: CDR1 MGHRA, CDR2 YSYEKL. V was pared by 3 bases and J by 0 bases, with 8 bases of the junction left unmatched. This CDR3 region has 17 residues. The CDR3 DNA sequence: TGCGCCAGCAGCCAGGGGGGGGTATCGGCCTCCTACAATGAGCAGTTCTTC. Its protein product is CASSQGGVSASYNEQFF.

The genes are TRBV28 and TRBJ1-5, with 9 bases that match TRBD1. The germline V gene encodes CDR1 MDHEN and CDR2 SYDVKM. J was trimmed by 9 bases and V by 11 bases; bases with no gene match: 11. The CDR3 loop spans 13 amino acids. In DNA form, the CDR3 reads TGTGCCGCTCTACAGGGGGCTCAAGGGCCCCAGCATTTT. Its protein product is CAALQGAQGPQHF.

The table lists this clone with a few counts. Other DNA sequences in the sample encode the same CDR3. The chain is built from TRBV15 and TRBJ1-1, with D unresolved. Trimming removed 1 base from V and 0 bases from J, with 6 bases in between. There are 14 residues in the CDR3. Germline lookup yields CDR1 LNHNV and CDR2 YYDKDF (reference sequence). This CDR3 is CATSRATVNTEAFF. For the CDR3, the DNA is TGTGCCACCAGCAGAGCAACAGTGAACACTGAAGCTTTCTTT.

This sequence joins TRBV11-2 and TRBJ2-3; perhaps TRBD2 as D (5 bases). This CDR3 region has 14 residues. Germline values: CDR1 SGHAT, CDR2 FQNNGV. Trimming took 3 bases from V and 2 from J, leaving 9 bases between them. As DNA, the CDR3 is TGTGCCAGCAGCTTTGGACTTTTCACAGATACGCAGTATTTT. This gives the protein CASSFGLFTDTQYF. Drawing the rest from reference TRBV11-2 and TRBJ2-3, the complete variable domain is EAGVAQSPRYKIIEKRQSVAFWCNPISGHATLYWYQQILGQGPKLLIQFQNNGVVDDSQLPKDRFSAERLKGVDSTLKIQPAKLEDSAVYLCASSFGLFTDTQYFGPGTRLTVL.

The CDR3 nucleotides are TGCGCCAGCAGTGAGTCAAGGGGACTGATTGAAAAACTGTTTTTT. This encodes CASSESRGLIEKLFF. The rearrangement joins TRBV10-1 to TRBJ1-4; weak D call: TRBD1 (5 bases). The ends were cut back, 0 bases at V and 7 bases at J, with 12 bases in the middle. Germline V CDR1 and CDR2: WNHNN, SYGVQD (reference sequence). The length of the CDR3 is 15 residues.

The chain's CDR3 is CASSPPRAGGSETQYF. The CDR3 coding sequence is TGTGCCAGCAGCCCCCCCCGAGCGGGAGGATCAGAGACCCAGTACTTC. The rearrangement links TRBV6-6 to TRBJ2-5, with 9 bases lining up with TRBD2. V shed 6 bases and J 4 bases; nucleotides not matched to a gene: 12. The germline CDR1 and CDR2 sequences are MNHNY and SVGAGI (reference sequence). The CDR3 has 16 residues.

The rearrangement joins TRBV5-1 to TRBJ1-2; tentatively, D is TRBD1 (6 bases). Germline CDR1 is SGHRS and CDR2 is YFSETQ. Trimming shortened V by 4 bases and J by 0 bases, and 19 bases separated the two germline ends. The CDR3 consists of 17 residues. CDR3 sequence: CASSAKQGVGANYGYTF. Here the CDR3 DNA reads TGCGCCAGCAGCGCAAAACAGGGCGTCGGGGCTAACTATGGCTACACCTTC.

V usage is TRBV18 and J usage is TRBJ1-1, with TRBD1 as a possible D gene (6 bases). Germline CDR1 reads KGHSH; CDR2 reads LQKENI. The CDR3 length is 14 residues. V was trimmed by 4 bases and J by 4 bases, leaving 13 bases between them. The CDR3 spells CASSQGVGSTEAFF. In DNA, the CDR3 is TGTGCCAGCTCACAGGGGGTTGGCAGCACTGAAGCTTTCTTT.

The chain links TRBV4-2 to TRBJ2-6, with D unresolved. V lost 4 bases and J lost 1, with 11 bases in between. This CDR3 spans 16 amino acids. Germline V lookup: CDR1 LGHNA, CDR2 YNFKEQ. CDR3 residues: CASSPELGSGANVLTF. CDR3 bases: TGTGCCAGCAGCCCAGAATTGGGTTCTGGGGCCAACGTCCTGACTTTC.

On this clone itself: Germline is not matched at one junction end, which may reflect a read error. The V and J genes are TRBV27 and TRBJ1-3; D call uncertain. CDR1 MNHEY and CDR2 SMNVEV come from the germline V gene (reference sequence). The CDR3 spans 11 residues. The CDR3 sequence is CASSSANTIYF. DNA for the CDR3: TGTGCCAGCAGTTCTGCAAACACCATATATTTT.

The chain has TRBV28 and TRBJ2-7; TRBD2 might be the D (6 bases). The CDR3 has 15 amino acids. Per germline, CDR1 MDHEN and CDR2 SYDVKM. Trimming took off 8 bases at V and 7 bases at J, with 24 bases between the two ends. For the CDR3, the DNA is TGTGCCAGCTCGGGAACGGCGGGACGGTTTGGAGAGCAGTACTTC. Its protein is CASSGTAGRFGEQYF. Based on the CDR3 plus reference TRBV28 and TRBJ2-7, the full variable domain is DVKVTQSSRYLVKRTGEKVFLECVQDMDHENMFWYRQDPGLGLRLIYFSYDVKMKEKGDIPEGYSVSREKKERFSLILESASTNQTSMYLCASSGTAGRFGEQYFGPGTRLTVT.

V and J are TRBV9 and TRBJ2-3; 7 nucleotides line up with TRBD1. The V gene's germline CDR1 is SGDLS and CDR2 YYNGEE. The CDR3 is 17 residues long. J lost 3 bases, V lost 0 bases, and 10 bases had no gene match. CDR3 sequence reads: CASSVGIQGISTDTQYF. As DNA, the CDR3 is TGTGCCAGCAGCGTAGGTATACAGGGGATTTCGACAGATACGCAGTATTTT.

V is TRBV18 and J is TRBJ2-7; no clear D gene. Per the germline V gene, CDR1 is KGHSH and CDR2 is LQKENI. The CDR3 covers 12 residues. Between the trimmed V and J ends, which lost 3 bases and 6 bases, there was a span of 9 bases. This chain's CDR3 is CASSPSYPEQYF. CDR3 nucleotide sequence: TGTGCCAGCTCACCTTCTTATCCCGAGCAGTACTTC. The variable domain in full, completed from reference TRBV18 and TRBJ2-7, reads NAGVMQNPRHLVRRRGQEARLRCSPMKGHSHVYWYRQLPEEGLKFMVYLQKENIIDESGMPKERFSAEFPKEGPSILRIQQVVRGDSAAYFCASSPSYPEQYFGPGTRLTVT.

This clone was seen only a few times. The CDR3 protein is CAWQGTDNQPQHF. CDR3 nucleotide sequence: TGTGCCTGGCAGGGGACAGACAATCAGCCCCAGCATTTT. The chain employs TRBV30 and TRBJ1-5, with 7 nucleotides matching TRBD1. Unmatched junction bases numbered 4, after V lost 5 bases and J lost 3 bases. The CDR3 consists of 13 residues. Germline V gene lookup returns CDR1 GTSNPN and CDR2 SVGIG (reference sequence).

To note about this clone: Distinct nucleotide sequences in the sample also encode this CDR3. This chain uses TRBV10-1 with TRBJ2-2; D perhaps matches TRBD1 (5 bases). Per germline, CDR1 WNHNN and CDR2 SYGVQD (reference sequence). The CDR3 length is 12 residues. The V gene lost 6 bases and the J gene lost 5 bases, with 7 bases spanning the gap. This chain's CDR3 is CASSAGTGELFF. The CDR3 nucleotides read TGCGCCAGCAGCGCAGGGACCGGGGAGCTGTTTTTT.

The chain is built from TRBV30 and TRBJ1-5; D is undetermined. Trimming stripped 5 bases from V and 6 bases from J, with 17 bases between. CDR1 is GTSNPN and CDR2 is SVGIG in the germline V gene (reference sequence). The CDR3 is 14 amino acids. The CDR3 sequence: CAWAPGLGGQPQHF. For the CDR3, the DNA is TGTGCCTGGGCACCGGGCTTAGGAGGTCAGCCCCAGCATTTT.

This chain uses TRBV2 with TRBJ2-5; 10 nucleotides agree with TRBD2. The germline gives CDR1 SNHLY, CDR2 FYNNEI. V lost 6 bases to trimming and J lost 4 bases; unmatched junction nucleotides: 11. The CDR3 covers 16 residues. The CDR3 DNA follows: TGTGCCAGCAGCGGACTAGCGGTTTTGAGTGGAGAGACCCAGTACTTC. Amino acids: CASSGLAVLSGETQYF.

With regard to this clone: Other DNA variants within this sample encode the same CDR3. The rearrangement links TRBV18 to TRBJ1-2, with TRBD1 identical over 9 bases. The V segment lost 3 bases and the J segment 5 bases; nucleotides outside the gene matches: 4. Germline assignment: CDR1 KGHSH and CDR2 LQKENI. There are 14 residues in the CDR3. CDR3 sequence reads: CASSPRTGEYGYTF. CDR3 DNA: TGTGCCAGCTCACCCAGGACAGGGGAGTATGGCTACACCTTC.